This T cell receptor beta chain came from a study of cytomegalovirus exposure and HLA in healthy donors. Use of 60 Vbeta and 13 Jbeta primers characterized the PCR. Here immunoSEQ multiplex PCR was the method, and the copy in TCRdb shows in-frame clones only, minus some. The data show around 64,000 clones, approximately 75% seen once. General study points: In a later analysis, productive TCRs from donors in an Asian-associated ancestry cluster reportedly carried fewer N-insertions than the cohort mean. Cytomegalovirus-associated TCR beta chains were listed, numbering some 180.

V was pared by 4 bases and J by 2 bases, with 0 bases of the junction left unmatched. Germline V gene data show CDR1 as SNHLY and CDR2 as FYNNEI. CDR3 length: 13 residues. With respect to this clone: Its antigen is unknown.

The receptor comes from a man aged 25 to 40 in good health and CMV-seropositive. J is TRBJ2-3 and V is TRBV2; TRBD2 matches at 7 bases. The specimen sequenced was PBMCs. The CDR3 loop is CASSGDYTDTQYF. CDR3 bases: TGTGCCAGCAGTGGGGACTACACAGATACGCAGTATTTT.